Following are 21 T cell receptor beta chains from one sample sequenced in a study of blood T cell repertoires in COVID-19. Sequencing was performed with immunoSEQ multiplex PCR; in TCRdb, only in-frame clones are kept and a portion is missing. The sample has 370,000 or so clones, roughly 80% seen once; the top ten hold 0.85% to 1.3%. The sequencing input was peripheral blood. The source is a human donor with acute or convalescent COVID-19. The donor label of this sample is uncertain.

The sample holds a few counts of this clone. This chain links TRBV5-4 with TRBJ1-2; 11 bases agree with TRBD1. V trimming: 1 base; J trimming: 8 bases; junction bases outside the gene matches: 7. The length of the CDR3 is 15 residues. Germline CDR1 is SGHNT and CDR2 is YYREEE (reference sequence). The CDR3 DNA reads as TGTGCCAGCAGCTTGATCGGACAGGGGGCAAAAGGCTACACCTTC. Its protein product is CASSLIGQGAKGYTF.

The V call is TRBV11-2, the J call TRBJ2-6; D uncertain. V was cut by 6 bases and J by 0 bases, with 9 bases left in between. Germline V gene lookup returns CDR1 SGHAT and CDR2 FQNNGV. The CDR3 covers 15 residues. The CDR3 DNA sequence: TGTGCCAGCAGAATAGCCTTCTCTGGGGCCAACGTCCTGACTTTC. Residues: CASRIAFSGANVLTF.

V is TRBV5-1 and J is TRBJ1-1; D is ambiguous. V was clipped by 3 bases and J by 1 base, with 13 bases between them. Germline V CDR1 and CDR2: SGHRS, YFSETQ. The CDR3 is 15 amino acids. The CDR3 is CASSSAGNSNTEAFF. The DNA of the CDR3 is TGCGCCAGCAGCTCGGCGGGAAATTCGAACACTGAAGCTTTCTTT.

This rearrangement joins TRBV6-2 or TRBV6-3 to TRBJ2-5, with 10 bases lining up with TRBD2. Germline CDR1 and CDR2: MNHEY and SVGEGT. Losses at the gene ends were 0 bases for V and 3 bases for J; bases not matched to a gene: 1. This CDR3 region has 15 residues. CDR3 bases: TGTGCCAGCAGTTACTCGAGCGGGGGGGAAGAGACCCAGTACTTC. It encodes CASSYSSGGEETQYF.

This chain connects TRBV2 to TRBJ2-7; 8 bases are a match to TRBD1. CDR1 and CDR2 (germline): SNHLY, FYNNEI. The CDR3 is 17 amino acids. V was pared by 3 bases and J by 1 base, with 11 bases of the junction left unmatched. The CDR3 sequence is CASSDTGQGLGSYEQYF. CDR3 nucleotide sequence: TGTGCCAGCAGTGATACCGGACAGGGTTTGGGTTCCTACGAGCAGTACTTC.

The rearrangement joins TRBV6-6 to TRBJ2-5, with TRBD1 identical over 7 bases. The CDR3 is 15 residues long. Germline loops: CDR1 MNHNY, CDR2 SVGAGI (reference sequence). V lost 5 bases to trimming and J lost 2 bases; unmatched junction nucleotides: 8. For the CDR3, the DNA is TGTGCCAGCAGTAGATTGGGACAGATACAAGAGACCCAGTACTTC. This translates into CASSRLGQIQETQYF.

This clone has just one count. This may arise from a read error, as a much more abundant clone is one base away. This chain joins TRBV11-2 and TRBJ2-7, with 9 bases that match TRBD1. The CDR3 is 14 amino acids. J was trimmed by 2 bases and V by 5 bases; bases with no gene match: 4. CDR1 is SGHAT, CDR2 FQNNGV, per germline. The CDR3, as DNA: TGTGCCAGCAGCCCCCGGACAGGGGCCTACGAGCAGTACTTC. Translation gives CASSPRTGAYEQYF.

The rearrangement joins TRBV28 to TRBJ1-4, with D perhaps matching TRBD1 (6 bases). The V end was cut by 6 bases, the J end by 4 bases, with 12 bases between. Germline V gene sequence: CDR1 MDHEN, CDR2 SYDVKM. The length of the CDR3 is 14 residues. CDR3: CASRDRIGNEKLFF. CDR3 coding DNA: TGTGCCAGCAGGGACAGAATTGGTAATGAAAAACTGTTTTTT.

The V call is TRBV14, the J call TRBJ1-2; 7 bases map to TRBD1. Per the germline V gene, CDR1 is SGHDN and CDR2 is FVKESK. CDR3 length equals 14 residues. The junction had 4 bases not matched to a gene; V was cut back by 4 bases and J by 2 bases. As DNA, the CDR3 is TGTGCCAGCAGCCGAATACAGGGGAACTATGGCTACACCTTC. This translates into CASSRIQGNYGYTF.

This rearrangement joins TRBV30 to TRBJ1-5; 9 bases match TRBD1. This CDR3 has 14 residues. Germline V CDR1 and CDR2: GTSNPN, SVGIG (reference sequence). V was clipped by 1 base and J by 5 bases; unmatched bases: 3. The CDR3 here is CAWSEGQGHQPQHF. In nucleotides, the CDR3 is TGTGCCTGGAGTGAGGGACAGGGTCATCAGCCCCAGCATTTT. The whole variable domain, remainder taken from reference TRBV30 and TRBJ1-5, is SQTIHQWPATLVQPVGSPLSLECTVEGTSNPNLYWYRQAAGRGLQLLFYSVGIGQISSEVPQNLSASRPQDRQFILSSKKLLLSDSGFYLCAWSEGQGHQPQHFGDGTRLSIL.

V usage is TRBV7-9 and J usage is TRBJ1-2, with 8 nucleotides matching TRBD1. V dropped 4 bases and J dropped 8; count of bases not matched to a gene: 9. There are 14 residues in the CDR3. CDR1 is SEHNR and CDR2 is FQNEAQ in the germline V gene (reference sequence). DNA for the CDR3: TGTGCCAGCAGCTCCTTCAGGGGGCAGGGCGGCTACACCTTC. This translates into CASSSFRGQGGYTF.

In DNA form, the CDR3 reads TGCAGCGTTGAAGAAAAGACAGATGGCTACACCTTC. It translates to CSVEEKTDGYTF. The chain employs TRBV29-1 and TRBJ1-2; tentative D call: TRBD1 (5 bases). The CDR3 consists of 12 residues. Germline V gene lookup returns CDR1 SQVTM and CDR2 ANQGSEA. V lost 0 bases, J lost 6 bases, and 8 bases lay in between.

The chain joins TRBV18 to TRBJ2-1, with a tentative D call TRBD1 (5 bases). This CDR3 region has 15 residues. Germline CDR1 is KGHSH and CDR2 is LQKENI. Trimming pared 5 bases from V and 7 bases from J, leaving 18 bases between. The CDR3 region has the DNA TGTGCCAGCTCATCCCGACAGATTAACTTAAATGAGCAGTTCTTC. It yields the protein CASSSRQINLNEQFF.

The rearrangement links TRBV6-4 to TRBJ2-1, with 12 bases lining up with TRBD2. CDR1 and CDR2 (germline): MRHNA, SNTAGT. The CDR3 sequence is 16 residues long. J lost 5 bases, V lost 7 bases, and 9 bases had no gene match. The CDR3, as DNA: TGTGCCAGCATGAGACTAGCGGGAGAGTTCAACAATGAGCAGTTCTTC. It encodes CASMRLAGEFNNEQFF.

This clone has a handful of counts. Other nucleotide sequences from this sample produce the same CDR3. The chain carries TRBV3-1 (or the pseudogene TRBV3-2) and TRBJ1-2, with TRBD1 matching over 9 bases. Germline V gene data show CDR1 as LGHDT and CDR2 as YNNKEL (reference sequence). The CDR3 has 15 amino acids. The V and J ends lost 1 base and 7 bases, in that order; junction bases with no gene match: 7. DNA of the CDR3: TGTGCCAGCAGCCAAGGAGGACAGGGGAGGGGTGGCTACACCTTC. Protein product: CASSQGGQGRGGYTF.

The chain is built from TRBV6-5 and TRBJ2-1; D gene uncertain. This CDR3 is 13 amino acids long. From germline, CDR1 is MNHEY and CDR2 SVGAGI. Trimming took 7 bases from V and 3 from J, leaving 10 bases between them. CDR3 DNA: TGTGCCAGCAATCCGACTTTCTACAATGAGCAGTTCTTC. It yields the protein CASNPTFYNEQFF.

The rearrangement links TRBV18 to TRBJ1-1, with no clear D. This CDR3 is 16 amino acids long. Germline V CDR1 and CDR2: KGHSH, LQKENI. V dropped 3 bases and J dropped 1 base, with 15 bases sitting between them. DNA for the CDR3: TGTGCCAGCTCACCGCTCCAGAGCGGCCCGAACACTGAAGCTTTCTTT. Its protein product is CASSPLQSGPNTEAFF. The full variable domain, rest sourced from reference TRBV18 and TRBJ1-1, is NAGVMQNPRHLVRRRGQEARLRCSPMKGHSHVYWYRQLPEEGLKFMVYLQKENIIDESGMPKERFSAEFPKEGPSILRIQQVVRGDSAAYFCASSPLQSGPNTEAFFGQGTRLTVV.

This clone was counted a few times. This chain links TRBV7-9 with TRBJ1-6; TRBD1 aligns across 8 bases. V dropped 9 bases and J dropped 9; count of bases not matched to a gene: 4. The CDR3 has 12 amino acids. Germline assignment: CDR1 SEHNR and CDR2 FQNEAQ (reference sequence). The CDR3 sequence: CASHTGGSPLHF. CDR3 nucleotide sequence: TGTGCCAGTCATACAGGGGGTTCACCCCTCCACTTT.

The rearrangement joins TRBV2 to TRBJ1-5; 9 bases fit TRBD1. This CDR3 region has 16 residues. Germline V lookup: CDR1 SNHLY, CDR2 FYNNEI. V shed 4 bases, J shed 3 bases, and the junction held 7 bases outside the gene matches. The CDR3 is CASSGPGTGNNQPQHF. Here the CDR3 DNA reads TGTGCCAGCAGTGGACCCGGGACAGGGAACAATCAGCCCCAGCATTTT.

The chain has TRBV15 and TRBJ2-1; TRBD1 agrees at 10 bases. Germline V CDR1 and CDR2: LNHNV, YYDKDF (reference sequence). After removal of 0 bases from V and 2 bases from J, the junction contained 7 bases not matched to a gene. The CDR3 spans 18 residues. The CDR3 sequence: CATSRDSGQGSPYNEQFF. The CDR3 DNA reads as TGTGCCACCAGCAGAGATTCGGGACAGGGGAGTCCCTACAATGAGCAGTTCTTC.

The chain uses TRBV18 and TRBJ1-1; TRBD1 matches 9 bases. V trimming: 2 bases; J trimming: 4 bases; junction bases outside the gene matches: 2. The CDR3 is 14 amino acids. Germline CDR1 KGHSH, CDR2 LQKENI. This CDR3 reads CASSPDRGTTEAFF. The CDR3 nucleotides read TGTGCCAGCTCACCAGACAGGGGGACCACTGAAGCTTTCTTT.